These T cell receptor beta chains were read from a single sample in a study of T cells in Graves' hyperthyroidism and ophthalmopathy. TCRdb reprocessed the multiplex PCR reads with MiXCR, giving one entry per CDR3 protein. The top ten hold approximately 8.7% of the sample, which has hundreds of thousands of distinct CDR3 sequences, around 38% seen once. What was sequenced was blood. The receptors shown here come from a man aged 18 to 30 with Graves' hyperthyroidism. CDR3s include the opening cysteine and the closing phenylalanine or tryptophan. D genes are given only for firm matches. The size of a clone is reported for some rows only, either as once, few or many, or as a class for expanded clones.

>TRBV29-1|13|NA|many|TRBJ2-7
CSVEGGNTYEQYF
TGCAGCGTGGAAGGGGGGAATACCTACGAGCAGTACTTC
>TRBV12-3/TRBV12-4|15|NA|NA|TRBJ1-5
CASNAGRGNNQPQHF
TGTGCCAGCAACGCTGGCCGGGGGAACAATCAGCCCCAGCATTTT
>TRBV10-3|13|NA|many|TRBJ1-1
CAIREGGDTEAFF
TGTGCCATCAGGGAGGGAGGAGACACTGAAGCTTTCTTT
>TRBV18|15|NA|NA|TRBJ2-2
CASSPPPTGTRELFF
TGTGCCAGCTCACCACCCCCTACTGGGACCCGGGAGCTGTTTTTT
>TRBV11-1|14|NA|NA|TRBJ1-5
CASSVAGTNQPQHF
TGTGCCAGCAGCGTTGCTGGGACTAATCAGCCCCAGCATTTT
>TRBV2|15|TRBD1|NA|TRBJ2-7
CASRRQGSSSYEQYF
TGTGCCAGCAGGAGACAGGGGTCGAGCTCCTACGAGCAGTACTTC
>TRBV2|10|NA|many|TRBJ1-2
CASRGLDYTF
TGTGCCAGCAGAGGACTGGACTACACCTTC
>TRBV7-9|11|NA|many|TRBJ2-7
CASGSHYEQYF
TGTGCCAGTGGGTCCCACTACGAGCAGTACTTC
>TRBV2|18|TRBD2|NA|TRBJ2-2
CASSGTFASGENTGELFF
TGTGCCAGCAGTGGGACGTTCGCCAGCGGGGAGAACACCGGGGAGCTGTTTTTT
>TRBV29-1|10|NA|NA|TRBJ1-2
CSVGVGGYTF
TGCAGCGTTGGGGTCGGCGGCTACACCTTC
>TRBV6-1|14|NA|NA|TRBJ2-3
CASSVPESTDTQYF
TGTGCCAGCAGTGTACCGGAGAGCACAGATACGCAGTATTTT
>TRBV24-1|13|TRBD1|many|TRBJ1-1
CATSDGTGRKAFF
TGTGCCACCAGTGACGGGACAGGGCGAAAAGCTTTCTTT
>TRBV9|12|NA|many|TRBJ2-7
CASSRLGDEQYF
TGTGCCAGCAGCCGGTTGGGAGACGAGCAGTACTTC
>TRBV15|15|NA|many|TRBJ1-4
CATSRGTGLGEKLFF
TGTGCCACCAGCAGAGGAACAGGGTTGGGGGAAAAACTGTTTTTT
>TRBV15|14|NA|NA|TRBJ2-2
CATSNWGQAGELFF
TGTGCCACCAGCAACTGGGGGCAAGCCGGGGAGCTGTTTTTT
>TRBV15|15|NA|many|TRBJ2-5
CATSGIDPSGETQYF
TGTGCCACCAGCGGAATCGACCCGAGCGGGGAGACCCAGTACTTC
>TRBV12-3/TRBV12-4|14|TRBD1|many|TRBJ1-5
CASSVTGANQPQHF
TGTGCCAGCAGCGTGACAGGGGCGAATCAGCCCCAGCATTTT
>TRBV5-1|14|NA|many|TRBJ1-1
CASSRLGQNTEAFF
TGCGCCAGCAGCCGACTGGGACAGAACACTGAAGCTTTCTTT
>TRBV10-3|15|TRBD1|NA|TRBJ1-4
CATGTGDATNEKLFF
TGTGCCACCGGGACAGGGGATGCAACTAATGAAAAACTGTTTTTT
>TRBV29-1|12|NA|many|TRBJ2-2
CSVAGWTGELFF
TGCAGCGTTGCGGGATGGACCGGGGAGCTGTTTTTT
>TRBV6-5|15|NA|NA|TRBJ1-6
CAISYLGQGGSPLHF
TGTGCCATCAGTTACCTCGGGCAGGGAGGGTCACCCCTCCACTTT
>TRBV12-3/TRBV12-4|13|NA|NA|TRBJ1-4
CASSSGNNEKLFF
TGTGCCAGCAGTTCCGGGAATAATGAAAAACTGTTTTTT
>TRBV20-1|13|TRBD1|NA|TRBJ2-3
CSAKDRGMDTQYF
TGCAGTGCGAAAGACAGGGGAATGGATACGCAGTATTTT
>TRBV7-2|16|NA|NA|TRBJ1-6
CASSFRAPLLNSPLHF
TGTGCCAGCAGCTTCAGGGCTCCTCTTCTAAATTCACCCCTCCACTTT
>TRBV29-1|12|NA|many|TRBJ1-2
CSVEPSNYGYTF
TGCAGCGTTGAACCGAGTAACTATGGCTACACCTTC
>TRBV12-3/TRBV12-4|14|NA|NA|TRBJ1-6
CASSRGGRGSPLHF
TGTGCCAGCTCCCGCGGGGGCAGGGGATCACCCCTCCACTTT
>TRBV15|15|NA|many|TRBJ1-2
CATSRDRVGNYGYTF
TGTGCCACCAGCAGAGATCGCGTGGGAAACTATGGCTACACCTTC
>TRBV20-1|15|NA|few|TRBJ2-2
CSAHGQGSNTGELFF
TGCAGTGCGCACGGGCAGGGGTCGAACACCGGGGAGCTGTTTTTT
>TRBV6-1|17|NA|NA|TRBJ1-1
CASRRGASTGSITEAFF
TGTGCCAGCAGACGGGGGGCCTCGACAGGTTCGATCACTGAAGCTTTCTTT
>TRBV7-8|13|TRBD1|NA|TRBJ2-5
CASRNRGQETQYF
TGTGCCAGCCGCAACAGGGGGCAAGAGACCCAGTACTTC
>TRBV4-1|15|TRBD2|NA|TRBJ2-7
CASSQDPLAAYEQYF
TGCGCCAGCAGCCAAGATCCGCTAGCGGCGTACGAGCAGTACTTC
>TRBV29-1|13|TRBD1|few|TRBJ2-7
CSVEGQGTYEQYF
TGCAGCGTTGAGGGACAGGGGACCTACGAGCAGTACTTC
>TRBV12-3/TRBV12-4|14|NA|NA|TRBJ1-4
CASSYSVTLEKLFF
TGTGCCAGCAGTTACTCCGTGACACTTGAAAAACTGTTTTTT
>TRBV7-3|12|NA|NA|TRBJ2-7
CAWKGVGYEQYF
TGTGCCTGGAAGGGGGTCGGCTACGAGCAGTACTTC
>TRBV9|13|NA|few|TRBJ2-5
CASSVAGVETQYF
TGTGCCAGCAGCGTAGCGGGAGTAGAGACCCAGTACTTC
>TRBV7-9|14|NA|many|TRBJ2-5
CASSPGQGVETQYF
TGTGCCAGCAGCCCTGGACAAGGGGTGGAGACCCAGTACTTC
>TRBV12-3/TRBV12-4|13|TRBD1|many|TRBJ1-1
CASSRQGATEAFF
TGTGCCAGCAGTCGTCAGGGGGCCACTGAAGCTTTCTTT
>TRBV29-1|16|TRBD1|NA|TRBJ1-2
CSAGGTGMVRPYGYTF
TGCAGCGCGGGAGGGACAGGGATGGTTCGACCGTATGGCTACACCTTC
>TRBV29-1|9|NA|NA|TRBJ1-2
CSSTDGYTF
TGCAGCTCGACGGACGGCTACACCTTC
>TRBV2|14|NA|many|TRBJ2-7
CASSENEISYEQYF
TGTGCCAGCAGTGAAAACGAGATCTCCTACGAGCAGTACTTC
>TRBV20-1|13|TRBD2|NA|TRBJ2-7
CSVRGPSGGEQYF
TGCAGTGTTAGAGGGCCTTCGGGAGGGGAGCAGTACTTC
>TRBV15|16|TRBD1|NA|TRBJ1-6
CATSSKGEQGNSPLHF
TGTGCCACCAGCAGTAAGGGTGAACAGGGGAATTCACCCCTCCACTTT
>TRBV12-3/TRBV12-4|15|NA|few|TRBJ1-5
CASRGDGGSNQPQHF
TGTGCCAGCAGGGGGGACGGGGGAAGCAATCAGCCCCAGCATTTT
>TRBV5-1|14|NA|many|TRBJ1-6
CASSLTGYNSPLHF
TGCGCCAGCAGCTTGACAGGGTACAATTCACCCCTCCACTTT
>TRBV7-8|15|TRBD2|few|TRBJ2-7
CASSQGTSGNYEQYF
TGCGCCAGCAGCCAAGGGACTAGCGGGAATTACGAGCAGTACTTC
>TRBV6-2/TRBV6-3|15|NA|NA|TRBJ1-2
CASSERQEAVSGYTF
TGTGCCAGCAGTGAAAGACAGGAGGCCGTGAGTGGCTACACCTTC
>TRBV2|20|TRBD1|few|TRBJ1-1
CAKRHHPLIWTGKGDTEAFF
TGTGCCAAACGCCACCACCCCTTGATTTGGACAGGGAAGGGGGACACTGAAGCTTTCTTT
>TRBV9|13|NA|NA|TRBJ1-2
CASSQIGTFGYTF
TGTGCCAGCAGCCAAATCGGGACTTTTGGCTACACCTTC
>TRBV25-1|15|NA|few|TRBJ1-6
CASSFPGPPNSPLHF
TGTGCCAGCAGTTTCCCAGGACCGCCTAATTCACCCCTCCACTTT
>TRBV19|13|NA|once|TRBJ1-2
CASSMEQGGGYTF
TGTGCCAGTAGTATGGAACAGGGAGGTGGCTACACCTTC
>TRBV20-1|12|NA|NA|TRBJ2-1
CSARGGEDEQFF
TGCAGTGCTAGAGGAGGAGAGGATGAGCAGTTCTTC
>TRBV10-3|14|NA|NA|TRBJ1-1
CAISESTGAGEAFF
TGTGCCATCAGTGAGTCGACAGGAGCGGGTGAAGCTTTCTTT
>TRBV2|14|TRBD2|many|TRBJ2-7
CAIRRLAGSYEQYF
TGTGCCATCCGACGGCTAGCGGGATCCTACGAGCAGTACTTC
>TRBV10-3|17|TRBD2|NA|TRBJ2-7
CTISETIVAGGPSEQYF
TGTACCATCAGTGAGACCATCGTAGCGGGAGGGCCAAGCGAGCAGTACTTC
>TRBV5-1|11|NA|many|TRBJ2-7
CASSFDEEQYF
TGCGCCAGCAGCTTTGACGAAGAGCAGTACTTC
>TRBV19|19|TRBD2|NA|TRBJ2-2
CASRKPGLAGDSSTGELFF
TGTGCCAGTAGAAAACCGGGACTAGCGGGAGATAGTAGCACCGGGGAGCTGTTTTTT
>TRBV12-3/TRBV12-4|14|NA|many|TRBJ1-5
CASSPAGGSQPQHF
TGTGCCAGCAGTCCTGCGGGGGGCAGTCAGCCCCAGCATTTT
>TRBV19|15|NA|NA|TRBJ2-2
CASSTPGAATGELFF
TGTGCCAGTAGTACTCCGGGGGCGGCCACCGGGGAGCTGTTTTTT
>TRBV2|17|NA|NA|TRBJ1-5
CASSVPVVGQSNQPQHF
TGTGCCAGCAGTGTTCCGGTGGTAGGACAGAGCAATCAGCCCCAGCATTTT